Following are 19 T cell receptor beta chains from one sample sequenced in a study of T cells in Graves' hyperthyroidism and ophthalmopathy. The CDR3 regions of TCR beta were amplified from RNA transcripts. The TCR CDR3 was amplified in a first-round RT-PCR using the HTBI primer set. TCRdb recomputed calls from the multiplex PCR reads with MiXCR, one row per CDR3 protein. Altogether more than 300,000 distinct CDR3 sequences are present, 14% being singletons, with the ten largest covering around 25%. The source material was blood. All receptors come from a woman in her twenties or thirties with Graves' hyperthyroidism.

This chain connects TRBV12-3 or TRBV12-4 to TRBJ1-3; D remains ambiguous. This CDR3 is built from 15 residues. The V and J ends lost 6 bases and 0 bases respectively, with 12 bases between them. The CDR3 coding sequence is TGTGCCAGCAGCGGCGACGGCAGCTCTGGAAACACCATATATTTT. Its protein product is CASSGDGSSGNTIYF.

V gene TRBV6-1 combines with J gene TRBJ2-5; TRBD2 matches at 8 bases. There are 14 residues in the CDR3. Per the germline V gene, CDR1 is MNHNS and CDR2 is SASEGT. Germline trimming cut 11 bases from V and 5 bases from J; bases unmatched to any gene: 13. Here the CDR3 reads CAGGKAGVGETQYF. The CDR3, as DNA: TGTGCCGGCGGAAAAGCGGGAGTAGGGGAGACCCAGTACTTC.

This clonotype was detected a few times. This chain connects TRBV19 to TRBJ1-5; possible D gene TRBD1, 6 bases. Deletions cut 3 bases from V and 1 base from J, with 10 bases between. The CDR3 has 15 amino acids. Looked up from germline, CDR1 is LNHDA and CDR2 is SQIVND (reference sequence). This CDR3 reads CASSIGQTSNQPQHF. CDR3 DNA sequence: TGTGCCAGTAGTATTGGACAGACGAGCAATCAGCCCCAGCATTTT.

Points on this clonotype: This may arise from a read error, as a much more abundant clone is one base away. This chain links TRBV20-1 with TRBJ2-5; D might be TRBD2 (5 bases). Germline V gene sequence: CDR1 DFQATT, CDR2 SNEGSKA (reference sequence). The CDR3 is made up of 14 amino acids. Trimming stripped 0 bases from V and 4 bases from J, with 12 bases between. CDR3 DNA sequence: TGCAGTGCTAGAGATCGAGGAGGAGGAGAGACCCAGTACTTC. Translation gives CSARDRGGGETQYF.

This clonotype was counted only a few times. The chain links TRBV11-2 to TRBJ2-5; 10 positions agree with TRBD2. V lost 7 bases to trimming and J lost 3 bases; unmatched junction nucleotides: 11. Germline V gene lookup returns CDR1 SGHAT and CDR2 FQNNGV. The CDR3 runs to 16 residues. This CDR3 is CASTQLAGLPEETQYF. CDR3 nucleotides: TGTGCCAGCACCCAACTAGCGGGATTACCCGAAGAGACCCAGTACTTC.

This clonotype was seen only a few times. The V gene is TRBV30, the J gene TRBJ2-4; TRBD1 matches at 8 bases. The CDR3 totals 12 residues. The germline CDR1 and CDR2 sequences are GTSNPN and SVGIG (reference sequence). V was clipped by 4 bases and J by 8 bases; unmatched bases: 4. CDR3 nucleotides: TGTGCCTGGACTCCGGACAGGGACATTCAGTACTTC. This sequence encodes CAWTPDRDIQYF.

This clonotype appeared many times. J is TRBJ2-5 and V is TRBV28; 11 nucleotides match TRBD1. Losses at the gene ends were 6 bases for V and 6 bases for J; bases not matched to a gene: 15. The V gene's germline CDR1 is MDHEN and CDR2 SYDVKM. The CDR3 has 17 residues. CDR3 protein: CASSDPAGTGGEKTQYF. CDR3 DNA: TGTGCCAGCAGCGATCCCGCCGGGACAGGGGGTGAAAAGACCCAGTACTTC.

Many counts were recorded for this clonotype. This chain links TRBV28 with TRBJ2-7, with D possibly being TRBD1 (6 bases). Germline V lookup: CDR1 MDHEN, CDR2 SYDVKM. The length of the CDR3 is 14 residues. Trimming removed 7 bases from V and 7 bases from J, with 20 bases in between. CDR3: CASTMGHILGEQYF. The DNA for the CDR3 is TGTGCCAGCACCATGGGACACATCCTGGGGGAGCAGTACTTC. Full variable domain (rest looked up from reference TRBV28 and TRBJ2-7): DVKVTQSSRYLVKRTGEKVFLECVQDMDHENMFWYRQDPGLGLRLIYFSYDVKMKEKGDIPEGYSVSREKKERFSLILESASTNQTSMYLCASTMGHILGEQYFGPGTRLTVT.

This clonotype appeared many times. This chain links TRBV7-2 with TRBJ2-3; D is unresolved. V lost 1 base to trimming and J lost 3 bases, with 8 bases between them. Germline CDR1 SGHTA, CDR2 FQGNSA. The length of the CDR3 is 14 residues. In nucleotides, the CDR3 is TGTGCCAGCAGCTTAGATCGTTCGACAGATACGCAGTATTTT. It specifies CASSLDRSTDTQYF.

This clonotype was counted a few times. V and J are TRBV7-2 and TRBJ1-1, with D perhaps TRBD1 (6 bases). Looked up from germline, CDR1 is SGHTA and CDR2 is FQGNSA. The CDR3 has 16 residues. Trimming pared 5 bases from V and 0 bases from J, leaving 16 bases between. In DNA form, the CDR3 reads TGTGCCAGCAGCCCCCGGGGAGGGGGGGTGAACACTGAAGCTTTCTTT. It codes for CASSPRGGGVNTEAFF.

As concerns this clonotype: This could be a read error, since a much larger clone is one nucleotide away. V and J are TRBV2 and TRBJ1-3; the D is unclear. Germline V gene lookup returns CDR1 SNHLY and CDR2 FYNNEI. There are 13 residues in the CDR3. Here the CDR3 reads CASTSQFGNTTYF. The CDR3 coding sequence is TGTGCCAGCACTTCACAGTTCGGAAACACCACATATTTT. Filled out from reference TRBV2 and TRBJ1-3, the complete variable domain reads EPEVTQTPSHQVTQMGQEVILRCVPISNHLYFYWYRQILGQKVEFLVSFYNNEISEKSEIFDDQFSVERPDGSNFTLKIRSTKLEDSAMYFCASTSQFGNTTYFGEGSWLTVV.

This clonotype appeared many times. The V and J genes are TRBV6-5 and TRBJ2-7; unclear D gene. Trimming stripped 4 bases from V and 6 bases from J, with 13 bases between. Germline CDR1 MNHEY, CDR2 SVGAGI. The CDR3 sequence is 13 residues long. CDR3 loop: CASSFPDTSEQYF. Written as DNA, the CDR3 is TGTGCCAGCAGTTTCCCCGACACATCCGAGCAGTACTTC.

This chain joins TRBV6-1 and TRBJ2-6; no clear D. V was clipped by 5 bases and J by 0 bases, with 8 bases between them. The germline gives CDR1 MNHNS, CDR2 SASEGT. The CDR3 loop spans 15 amino acids. The CDR3 loop is CASSLPVSGANVLTF. The CDR3 DNA is TGTGCCAGCAGTCTCCCGGTCTCTGGGGCCAACGTCCTGACTTTC.

As DNA, the CDR3 is TGTGCCAGCAGTGTTGATCCTAGCGGGAGTAGGAATGAGCAGTTCTTC. As protein: CASSVDPSGSRNEQFF. The chain joins TRBV6-4 to TRBJ2-1; 10 bases are shared with TRBD2. The CDR3 contains 16 residues. V shed 4 bases and J 7 bases; nucleotides not matched to a gene: 10. Germline V gene sequence: CDR1 MRHNA, CDR2 SNTAGT.

The chain combines TRBV6-5 with TRBJ2-3; possibly TRBD1 for D (6 bases). Trimming removed 2 bases from V and 0 bases from J, with 12 bases in between. This CDR3 is 16 amino acids long. From germline, CDR1 is MNHEY and CDR2 SVGAGI. CDR3 sequence reads: CASSYRGSSSTDTQYF. CDR3 nucleotide sequence: TGTGCCAGCAGTTACAGGGGGAGTTCTAGCACAGATACGCAGTATTTT.

Only a few counts were recorded for this clonotype. The chain has TRBV10-1 and TRBJ1-5, with unresolved D. Germline assignment: CDR1 WNHNN and CDR2 SYGVQD (reference sequence). The V gene lost 10 bases and the J gene lost 6 bases, with 19 bases spanning the gap. The CDR3 sequence is 14 residues long. DNA for the CDR3: TGCGCCACGCCCCTGCGAGGTTCAGGTCAGCCCCAGCATTTT. Translation gives CATPLRGSGQPQHF.

This clonotype was recorded at least ten times. The V call is TRBV30, the J call TRBJ1-1; D not certain. The length of the CDR3 is 12 residues. Germline loops: CDR1 GTSNPN, CDR2 SVGIG (reference sequence). V was pared by 0 bases and J by 11 bases, with 13 bases between. The CDR3 reads CAWSVAGARAFF. CDR3 in DNA: TGTGCCTGGAGTGTTGCGGGAGCAAGGGCTTTCTTT.

This clonotype was counted at least ten times. The chain has TRBV28 and TRBJ2-7; D gene uncertain. Trimming took 5 bases from V and 2 from J, leaving 10 bases between them. This CDR3 comprises 13 residues. Germline V gene lookup returns CDR1 MDHEN and CDR2 SYDVKM. For the CDR3, the DNA is TGTGCCAGCAGTGGTGGGCCCACCTACGAGCAGTACTTC. This gives the protein CASSGGPTYEQYF.

At least ten counts were recorded for this clonotype. The chain uses TRBV7-8 and TRBJ1-5, with a weak D call TRBD1 (6 bases). With 3 bases removed from V and 1 base from J, the gap between germline ends came to 16 bases. Per germline, CDR1 SGHVS and CDR2 FQNEAQ. The CDR3 totals 17 residues. The CDR3 nucleotides read TGTGCCAGCAGCTTCGCTCCAGGGGTATCAAGCAATCAGCCCCAGCATTTT. It is translated as CASSFAPGVSSNQPQHF.